These 10 T cell receptor beta chains came from one sample sequenced in a study of cytomegalovirus exposure and HLA in healthy donors (dated by TCRdb to about 2017). Receptor amplification or capture employed the immunoSEQ multiplex PCR assay. For the multiplex PCR, a mixture combining 60 forward primers for TCR Vbeta segments and 13 reverse primers for TCR Jbeta segments was used. In its TCRdb copy, this immuneACCESS table keeps in-frame sequences only and misses some clones. Where compared with another copy, unresolved V genes explain less than half of these, and the others have no known cause. In all, the sample holds 250,000 to 350,000 clones, and more than 80% of those were seen once. Roughly 4% of the sample goes to the ten largest clones. The sequenced sample consisted of PBMCs. The source of these receptors is a middle-aged man in good health and CMV-seropositive.

This clone came up once. The V and J genes are TRBV10-1 and TRBJ1-1; TRBD1 aligns across 8 bases. This CDR3 contains 15 residues. The V and J ends lost 6 bases and 5 bases, in that order; junction bases with no gene match: 11. The germline V gene encodes CDR1 WNHNN and CDR2 SYGVQD (reference sequence). The chain's CDR3 is CASSPRTGRGTEAFF. For the CDR3, the DNA is TGCGCCAGCAGCCCCCGGACAGGGCGGGGAACTGAAGCTTTCTTT.

The chain recombines TRBV4-1 with TRBJ1-3; possibly TRBD1 for D (5 bases). The germline CDR1 and CDR2 sequences are MGHRA and YSYEKL. The CDR3 is made up of 15 amino acids. The V and J ends lost 6 bases and 4 bases respectively, with 16 bases between them. The CDR3 bases are TGCGCCAGCAGACTCTTCCCAGGGATCGGAAACACCATATATTTT. It translates to CASRLFPGIGNTIYF.

As for this clone: At one boundary the junction diverges from the germline segment, which might be a read error. The chain joins TRBV7-9 to TRBJ2-7, with a tentative D call TRBD2 (6 bases). Germline V gene lookup returns CDR1 SEHNR and CDR2 FQNEAQ (reference sequence). This CDR3 spans 13 amino acids. The CDR3 region has the DNA TGTTCCAGCAGCCTCACACTAGCTGACGAGCAGTACTTC. Protein sequence: CSSSLTLADEQYF.

V is TRBV7-3 and J is TRBJ2-7; the D is unclear. Looked up from germline, CDR1 is SGHTA and CDR2 is FQGTGA. The CDR3 is made up of 14 amino acids. The V end lost 2 bases, the J end lost 2 bases, and 10 bases lay between the germline ends. The CDR3 region has the DNA TGTGCCAGCAGCTTAGGTGGTAGAACCTACGAGCAGTACTTC. It encodes CASSLGGRTYEQYF. Complete variable domain (other parts from reference TRBV7-3 and TRBJ2-7): GAGVSQTPSNKVTEKGKYVELRCDPISGHTALYWYRQSLGQGPEFLIYFQGTGAADDSGLPNDRFFAVRPEGSVSTLKIQRTERGDSAVYLCASSLGGRTYEQYFGPGTRLTVT.

The CDR3 DNA sequence: TGTGCCAGCGATGTCGGACAGGGGGCCTACGAGCAGTACTTC. Translated: CASDVGQGAYEQYF. The chain links TRBV6-1 to TRBJ2-7; 10 bases line up with TRBD1. Germline V gene lookup returns CDR1 MNHNS and CDR2 SASEGT. Trimming cost V 8 bases and J 2 bases; bases outside gene matches: 6. This CDR3 spans 14 amino acids.

This chain links TRBV28 with TRBJ2-5; TRBD1 is a possible D gene (5 bases). The CDR3 loop spans 13 amino acids. Trimming removed 3 bases at V and 3 bases at J, with 8 bases between. Germline lookup yields CDR1 MDHEN and CDR2 SYDVKM. CDR3 loop: CASSLGQKETQYF. The CDR3, as DNA: TGTGCCAGCAGTTTGGGGCAGAAAGAGACCCAGTACTTC.

There are a few counts of this clone. The chain is built from TRBV19 and TRBJ2-7; D may be TRBD1 (6 bases). Trimming shortened V by 11 bases and J by 1 base, and 21 bases separated the two germline ends. Per germline, CDR1 LNHDA and CDR2 SQIVND (reference sequence). The CDR3 spans 15 residues. The CDR3 reads CASRDAGTPSYEQYF. DNA for the CDR3: TGTGCCTCCAGGGACGCCGGGACACCTTCCTACGAGCAGTACTTC.

The chain links TRBV10-3 to TRBJ2-7; TRBD2 agrees at 10 bases. Germline assignment: CDR1 ENHRY and CDR2 SYGVKD. This CDR3 spans 17 amino acids. With 1 base clipped from V and 3 bases from J, the junction kept 9 bases outside the gene matches. The CDR3 nucleotides are TGTGCCATCAGTGAGTGGGGGGCTAGCGGGAGAGACTACGAGCAGTACTTC. Translating it yields CAISEWGASGRDYEQYF.

This clone has a handful of counts. The identical CDR3 is also encoded by other nucleotide sequences in the sample. This chain uses TRBV27 with TRBJ2-7; 9 bases map to TRBD1. V shed 5 bases and J 4 bases; nucleotides not matched to a gene: 3. The CDR3 length is 13 residues. The germline CDR1 and CDR2 sequences are MNHEY and SMNVEV (reference sequence). DNA for the CDR3: TGTGCCAGCAGTCCCGGGACAGGGTACGAGCAGTACTTC. Translated, it gives CASSPGTGYEQYF.

This chain joins TRBV28 and TRBJ1-2, with 9 bases identical to TRBD1. CDR1 is MDHEN and CDR2 is SYDVKM in the germline V gene. V lost 4 bases and J lost 6; bases outside the gene matches: 9. The CDR3 sequence is 15 residues long. CDR3 bases: TGTGCCAGCAGTTCCGCCGGGACAGGGAAAAATGGCTACACCTTC. Translated: CASSSAGTGKNGYTF.